This is a list of T cell receptor beta chains from one sample in a study of blood T cells in healthy people across ages. TCRdb used MiXCR to reprocess the 5' RACE reads, holding one entry per CDR3 protein. The table includes 450,000 to 700,000 distinct CDR3 sequences, about 26% detected once. The sequencing input was blood. The receptors stem from a woman aged 70-85 years in good health. Each CDR3 is given with its conserved first and last residue. Fields, in order: J gene, V gene, clone size, D gene, CDR3 DNA, CDR3 protein. The D gene is left open where the match is weak. The size entry is marked missing in some rows and otherwise reads once, few, many or a size class.

TRBJ1-2	TRBV12-3/TRBV12-4	.	TRBD1	TGTGCCAGCAGTTTCGTAACAGGGGAAGAAGTTGGCTACACCTTC	CASSFVTGEEVGYTF
TRBJ2-7	TRBV7-2	.	.	TGTGCCAGCAGCTTTATGGGGGAACAGTACTTC	CASSFMGEQYF
TRBJ2-1	TRBV7-3	few	.	TGTGCCAGCAGCATTCGATTGTTTGATGAGCAGTTCTTC	CASSIRLFDEQFF
TRBJ2-1	TRBV4-3	.	.	TGCGCCAGCAGCCAAGATGAGCAGTTCTTC	CASSQDEQFF
TRBJ1-4	TRBV4-1	.	.	TGCGCCAGCAGCCAAGGACAGCTGCCTCTTGGAAAACTGTTTTTT	CASSQGQLPLGKLFF
TRBJ2-7	TRBV4-1	.	TRBD1	TGCGCCAGCAGCCGAGAACAGGGGTACGGACAGTACTTC	CASSREQGYGQYF
TRBJ2-1	TRBV7-2	.	TRBD2	TGTGCCAGCAGCTTAGAGGGACTAGTCCCTGAGCAGTTCTTC	CASSLEGLVPEQFF
TRBJ1-1	TRBV29-1	few	TRBD1	TGCAGCGTTACTCCGGGACAGGGGAGTCGGGAGGCTTTCTTT	CSVTPGQGSREAFF
TRBJ2-7	TRBV27	.	.	TGTGCCAGCAGTTCACACGGCAGCTCCTACGAGCAGTACTTC	CASSSHGSSYEQYF
TRBJ2-7	TRBV12-3/TRBV12-4	few	.	TGTGCCAGCAGTTCTTCTGGGCAGGCCTACGAGCAGTACTTC	CASSSSGQAYEQYF
TRBJ2-5	TRBV7-2	few	TRBD2	TGTGCCAGCAGCTTTTTGGGACTAGCGCAAGAGACCCAGTACTTC	CASSFLGLAQETQYF
TRBJ1-1	TRBV12-3/TRBV12-4	few	.	TGTGCCAGCAGTTTCCGGGACGCCTTTAACACTGAAGCTTTCTTT	CASSFRDAFNTEAFF
TRBJ1-3	TRBV24-1	few	TRBD1	TGTGCCTCAGGTTCACCCCGGGACAGGGGGAAGAGTCTCTCTGGAAACACCATATATTTT	CASGSPRDRGKSLSGNTIYF
TRBJ1-2	TRBV12-3/TRBV12-4	few	.	TGTGCCAGCAGTGCCACCTATTATGGCTACACCTTC	CASSATYYGYTF
TRBJ2-6	TRBV7-2	few	.	TGTGCCAGCAGCTTACTTCGCGGGGCCAACGTCCTGACTTTC	CASSLLRGANVLTF
TRBJ1-2	TRBV3-1	many	.	TGTGCCAGCAGCCAAGGAGGATATGGCTACACCTTC	CASSQGGYGYTF
TRBJ1-6	TRBV7-9	.	TRBD1	TGTGCCAGCAGTCCGGGACAGATCTATAATTCACCCCTCCACTTT	CASSPGQIYNSPLHF
TRBJ2-5	TRBV6-1	.	.	TGTGCCAGCACACCGACACTAGCAGACCAAGAGACCCAGTACTTC	CASTPTLADQETQYF
TRBJ1-1	TRBV14	few	.	TGTGCCAGCAGCCAAGATCGATTTTATACAAAAGCTTTCTTT	CASSQDRFYTKAFF
TRBJ2-5	TRBV15	few	.	TGTGCCACCAGCAGAATGGGGACTGTGGAGACCCAGTACTTC	CATSRMGTVETQYF
TRBJ2-3	TRBV10-3	few	TRBD1	TGTGCCATCAGTGAGAATCCGGGACAGGGGGCCACAGATACGCAGTATTTT	CAISENPGQGATDTQYF
TRBJ2-5	TRBV5-1	.	.	TGCGCCAGCAGCTCTCTGCCAGGGCCACAAGAGACCCAGTACTTC	CASSSLPGPQETQYF
TRBJ2-3	TRBV5-5	.	TRBD2	TGTGCCAGCAGCTCGGGACTAGTAAGCACAGATACGCAGTATTTT	CASSSGLVSTDTQYF
TRBJ1-2	TRBV20-1	.	.	TGCAGTGCTAGTTCCGGGGCCGGGGGCTACACCTTC	CSASSGAGGYTF
TRBJ1-5	TRBV3-1	.	TRBD1	TGTGCCAGCAGCCCCCAGGGGGGTAGGCAGCCCCAGCATTTT	CASSPQGGRQPQHF
TRBJ1-1	TRBV2	few	.	TGTGCCAGCAGTGAAGCGCTGGTGACTGAAGCTTTCTTT	CASSEALVTEAFF
TRBJ2-7	TRBV7-2	few	.	TGTGCCAGCAGCCCTTCCCCGGGGAGATACGAGCAGTACTTC	CASSPSPGRYEQYF
TRBJ2-1	TRBV14	.	.	TGTGCCAGCAGCCAAGCAACCGGGCCGATCAATGAGCAGTTCTTC	CASSQATGPINEQFF
TRBJ2-3	TRBV20-1	few	.	TGCAGTGCTAGAGATCCGGGACGCCGCACAGATACGCAGTATTTT	CSARDPGRRTDTQYF
TRBJ1-3	TRBV12-3/TRBV12-4	.	TRBD1	TGTGCCAGCAGGGGACAGGGGAGAGGAAACACCATATATTTT	CASRGQGRGNTIYF
TRBJ2-3	TRBV2	few	.	TGTGCCAGCAGTGAAACTGCGGGGAGCACAGATACGCAGTATTTT	CASSETAGSTDTQYF
TRBJ1-2	TRBV28	few	TRBD1	TGTGCCAGCAGTTTTGGGACAGAGGAGGATATTCAGTTC	CASSFGTEEDIQF
TRBJ1-5	TRBV12-3/TRBV12-4	.	TRBD1	TGTGCCAGCAGCCACGACAGGGCCAGGCAGCCCCAGCATTTT	CASSHDRARQPQHF
TRBJ2-1	TRBV7-2	.	.	TGTGCCAGCAGAGGTTCGGGGGATCATTACAATGAGCAGTTCTTC	CASRGSGDHYNEQFF
TRBJ2-5	TRBV28	many	TRBD1	TGTGCCAGCAGTTCGGGACAGGCTCGGGCCCAGTACTTC	CASSSGQARAQYF
TRBJ2-6	TRBV18	.	TRBD1	TGTGCCAGCTCACCGCTTGGGACAGGGACCGGGGCCAACGTCCTGACTTTC	CASSPLGTGTGANVLTF
TRBJ2-7	TRBV3-1	many	TRBD2	TGTGCCAGCGGTGGGAACTTGGGGGGGGGACCCCTCGAGCAGTACTTC	CASGGNLGGGPLEQYF
TRBJ2-1	TRBV20-1	few	TRBD2	TGCAGTGCTAGCCGACTAGCGGGGGCCCCGGGTCTCAATGAGCAGTTCTTC	CSASRLAGAPGLNEQFF
TRBJ1-2	TRBV29-1	.	.	TGCAGCGTTGTTGGTGATGGCTACACCTTC	CSVVGDGYTF
TRBJ1-2	TRBV7-2	.	.	TGTGCCAGCAGCAGAATGGGGGGAGGTGGCTACACCTTC	CASSRMGGGGYTF
TRBJ2-7	TRBV5-1	.	.	TGCGCCAGCAGCTTGGTCCCGACCGGGACAAATCGGTCCTACGAGCACTACTTC	CASSLVPTGTNRSYEHYF
TRBJ2-4	TRBV24-1	.	TRBD1	TGTGCCACCAGTGACCGGGGACAGGCCGGAGGGGCCAAAAACATTCAGTACTTC	CATSDRGQAGGAKNIQYF
TRBJ2-3	TRBV7-2	.	.	TGTGCCAGCAGCTTAGGTGTGGGCCGCGATACGCAGTATTTT	CASSLGVGRDTQYF
TRBJ2-5	TRBV6-2/TRBV6-3	.	.	TGTGCCAGCAGTTACCTCGGGACTTCCCAAGAGACCCAGTACTTC	CASSYLGTSQETQYF
TRBJ2-5	TRBV11-2	few	.	TGTGCCAGCAGCATGCGGCGGGGACAAGAGACCCAGTACTTC	CASSMRRGQETQYF
TRBJ2-5	TRBV7-9	few	.	TGTGCCAGCAGCTTTAACAGGGTTCAAGAGACCCAGTACTTC	CASSFNRVQETQYF
TRBJ1-4	TRBV6-5	few	.	TGTGCCAGCAGTTACGGCAGGGACCTCGAAAAACTGTTTTTT	CASSYGRDLEKLFF
TRBJ2-7	TRBV21-1	few	.	TGTGCCAGCCGGATGGCTTACTACGAGCAGTACTTC	CASRMAYYEQYF
TRBJ2-1	TRBV5-1	.	.	TGCGCCAGCAGCTTGGTTACTAGTTCCAATGAGCAGTTCTTC	CASSLVTSSNEQFF
TRBJ1-1	TRBV10-3	.	TRBD1	TGTGCCATCAGTGAAGGACAGGTTCTGAACACTGAAGCTTTCTTT	CAISEGQVLNTEAFF
TRBJ1-4	TRBV4-1	few	.	TGCGCCAGCGCGCGGGGGGAAAATCGGGAAAAACTGTTTTTT	CASARGENREKLFF
TRBJ2-1	TRBV12-3/TRBV12-4	.	.	TGTGCCAGCAGTTTTCTAGGGGGCTCCTACAATGAGCAGTTCTTC	CASSFLGGSYNEQFF